These T cell receptor beta chains were read from a single sample in a study of blood T cell repertoires in COVID-19. The repertoire was sequenced with immunoSEQ multiplex PCR; TCRdb's copy has only in-frame clones and lacks some. The sample records roughly 280,000 clones, about 87% being singletons. Sequenced sample: PBMCs or T cells enriched from blood (not recorded which). These receptors all stem from a woman between 50 and 59 years old who had recovered from COVID-19. CDR3s include the opening cysteine and the closing phenylalanine or tryptophan. D genes are given only for firm matches. Size is omitted from some rows. Given values are once, few, many or a class for expanded clones.

d_call clone_size j_call v_call cdr3_aa cdr3_nt
TRBD1 NA TRBJ1-1 TRBV10-2 CASRDRGAEAFF TGCGCCAGTCGGGACAGGGGGGCTGAAGCTTTCTTT
TRBD2 NA TRBJ2-1 TRBV27 CASSTRTSGRADNEQFF TGTGCCAGCAGTACACGGACTAGCGGGAGGGCGGACAATGAGCAGTTCTTC
NA NA TRBJ1-3 TRBV7-2 CASRDFPGNTIYF TGTGCCAGCCGGGACTTTCCTGGAAACACCATATATTTT
NA NA TRBJ2-3 TRBV5-1 CASSFSAGITDTQYF TGCGCCAGCAGCTTCTCGGCAGGGATCACAGATACGCAGTATTTT
NA NA TRBJ1-5 TRBV5-6 CASSLGGDQPQHF TGTGCCAGCAGCTTGGGGGGAGATCAGCCCCAGCATTTT
TRBD2 NA TRBJ2-1 TRBV28 CASSVTGTRAYNEQFF TGTGCCAGCAGTGTAACCGGGACTAGAGCCTACAATGAGCAGTTCTTC
NA NA TRBJ2-7 TRBV6-1 CASSGAEHSYEQYF TGTGCCAGCAGTGGAGCTGAACATTCCTACGAGCAGTACTTC
TRBD1 few TRBJ2-1 TRBV5-1 CASSLYAGGYNEQFF TGCGCCAGCAGCTTGTACGCAGGGGGCTACAATGAGCAGTTCTTC
NA NA TRBJ1-3 TRBV24-1 CATSDKGNGNTIYF TGTGCCACCAGTGACAAGGGGAACGGAAACACCATATATTTT
TRBD1 NA TRBJ1-1 TRBV5-1 CASSLVDRANTEAFF TGCGCCAGCAGCTTGGTCGACAGGGCGAACACTGAAGCTTTCTTT
TRBD1 NA TRBJ2-5 TRBV7-3 CASSLGQGSRETQYF TGTGCCAGCAGCTTAGGACAGGGGAGTCGGGAGACCCAGTACTTC
NA NA TRBJ1-1 TRBV5-1 CASSLSSAGNTEAFF TGCGCCAGCAGCTTGAGTAGTGCGGGGAACACTGAAGCTTTCTTT
TRBD1 NA TRBJ2-5 TRBV7-2 CASSSGQGAGETQYF TGTGCCAGCAGCTCCGGACAGGGGGCCGGGGAGACCCAGTACTTC
NA NA TRBJ1-1 TRBV30 CAWGTVTEAFF TGTGCCTGGGGTACGGTTACCGAAGCTTTCTTT
NA few TRBJ1-1 TRBV2 CASSMEGNTEAFF TGTGCCAGCAGTATGGAGGGAAACACTGAAGCTTTCTTT
NA NA TRBJ1-2 TRBV28 CASSASMGLNYGYTF TGTGCCAGCAGTGCCTCGATGGGGCTGAACTATGGCTACACCTTC
NA few TRBJ2-2 TRBV6-2/TRBV6-3 CASSYHLPSERNTGELFF TGTGCCAGCAGTTACCACCTCCCCAGCGAACGAAACACCGGGGAGCTGTTTTTT
NA NA TRBJ2-7 TRBV29-1 CSVEGPAGTYEQYF TGCAGCGTTGAGGGCCCTGCGGGGACCTACGAGCAGTACTTC
NA once TRBJ1-5 TRBV15 CATSRDPTGSNQPQHF TGTGCCACCAGCAGGGACCCAACAGGGAGCAATCAGCCCCAGCATTTT
NA NA TRBJ2-7 TRBV4-3 CASSRLSLPAYEQYF TGCGCCAGCAGCCGACTAAGTCTTCCCGCCTACGAGCAGTACTTC
NA NA TRBJ2-2 TRBV7-3 CASSLVRADTGELFF TGTGCCAGCAGCTTAGTCAGGGCGGACACCGGGGAGCTGTTTTTT
NA NA TRBJ1-1 TRBV18 CASSRASYTEAFF TGTGCCAGCTCACGGGCCAGCTACACTGAAGCTTTCTTT
NA NA TRBJ1-1 TRBV6-5 CASSYSSRLNTEAFF TGTGCCAGCAGTTACTCATCCCGGTTGAACACTGAAGCTTTCTTT
NA NA TRBJ1-2 TRBV20-1 CSGVLNYGYTF TGCAGTGGAGTTCTGAACTATGGCTACACCTTC
NA NA TRBJ1-4 TRBV27 CASKRWANEKLFF TGTGCCAGCAAGCGGTGGGCTAATGAAAAACTGTTTTTT
TRBD2 NA TRBJ2-1 TRBV9 CASSVDGRAGYNEQFF TGTGCCAGCAGCGTAGACGGGAGGGCCGGCTACAATGAGCAGTTCTTC
NA NA TRBJ1-5 TRBV3-1/TRBV3-2 CASSQDRDSNQPQHF TGTGCCAGCAGCCAAGACAGGGATAGCAATCAGCCCCAGCATTTT
NA once TRBJ1-5 TRBV6-5 CASSYSSTGNQPQHF TGTGCCAGCAGTTACTCATCGACAGGAAATCAGCCCCAGCATTTT
NA NA TRBJ2-3 TRBV3-1/TRBV3-2 CASSQDARATDTQYF TGTGCCAGCAGCCAAGATGCACGAGCCACAGATACGCAGTATTTT
TRBD2 NA TRBJ2-1 TRBV6-1 CASSEFREGLYNEQFF TGTGCCAGCAGTGAATTTCGGGAGGGCCTCTACAATGAGCAGTTCTTC
TRBD2 NA TRBJ2-5 TRBV4-1 CASSPGGRGREGETQYF TGCGCCAGCAGCCCTGGGGGTAGGGGACGGGAGGGTGAGACCCAGTACTTC
NA NA TRBJ1-2 TRBV4-3 CASSQEGATVYGYTF TGCGCCAGCAGCCAAGAGGGGGCCACAGTCTATGGCTACACCTTC
TRBD2 NA TRBJ2-3 TRBV7-3 CASSQGLLVDTQYF TGTGCCAGCAGCCAGGGACTATTGGTGGATACGCAGTATTTT
NA NA TRBJ2-2 TRBV7-9 CASSHGSLFANTGELFF TGTGCCAGCAGCCACGGTTCCCTGTTCGCGAACACCGGGGAGCTGTTTTTT
TRBD1 NA TRBJ1-6 TRBV20-1 CSASGTGGPSYNSPLHF TGCAGTGCTAGTGGGACAGGGGGTCCCTCCTATAATTCACCCCTCCACTTT
NA once TRBJ1-5 TRBV6-5 CASGLDSNQPQHF TGTGCCAGCGGACTCGATAGCAATCAGCCCCAGCATTTT
TRBD1 NA TRBJ2-5 TRBV5-8 CASSSPGTGSQETQYF TGTGCCAGCAGCTCACCCGGGACAGGGAGCCAAGAGACCCAGTACTTC
NA NA TRBJ1-5 TRBV9 CASSATQGTGNQPQHF TGTGCCAGCAGCGCGACCCAGGGGACCGGCAATCAGCCCCAGCATTTT
TRBD2 NA TRBJ2-2 TRBV7-3 CASTLAANTGELFF TGTGCCAGCACCCTAGCGGCAAACACCGGGGAGCTGTTTTTT
TRBD2 NA TRBJ2-1 TRBV11-3 CASSSPFGTSGLPSYNEQFF TGTGCCAGCAGCTCCCCTTTCGGGACTAGCGGGCTCCCCTCCTACAATGAGCAGTTCTTC
NA NA TRBJ2-5 TRBV6-5 CASRKRIQETQYF TGTGCCAGCAGAAAGCGGATACAAGAGACCCAGTACTTC
NA NA TRBJ1-6 TRBV19 CASSINSASNSPLHF TGTGCCAGTAGTATCAACAGTGCGTCTAATTCACCCCTCCACTTT
TRBD1 NA TRBJ1-2 TRBV4-3 CASSQDGQGVRSYTF TGCGCCAGCAGCCAAGATGGACAGGGAGTGCGAAGCTACACCTTC
NA NA TRBJ1-1 TRBV6-5 CASRMDGTNTEAFF TGTGCCAGCAGGATGGACGGGACTAACACTGAAGCTTTCTTT
NA NA TRBJ1-1 TRBV6-1 CASSERAAEAFF TGTGCCAGCAGTGAGAGGGCGGCTGAAGCTTTCTTT